Sequencing of this T cell receptor beta chain was carried out in a study of response to subunit inactivated influenza vaccine. Findings and caveats of the study: With each seasonal influenza vaccination, the authors suggested, few new T cells are recruited.

TCRdb reanalysed the RT-PCR reads using MiXCR and keeps one entry per CDR3 protein. The sample lists under 550,000 distinct CDR3 sequences; approximately 7.6% were seen once. This CDR3 is 13 amino acids long. V was trimmed by 0 bases and J by 3 bases, leaving 9 bases between them. Germline CDR1 reads GTSNPN; CDR2 reads SVGIG (reference sequence). As concerns this clonotype: Its target is unknown.

Here the sequenced sample was PBMCs from blood, taken less than 30 months after vaccination. The V call is TRBV30, the J call TRBJ2-7; D gene unclear. The clonotype originates from a man aged 45-69 years who received an inactivated influenza vaccine. CDR3 nucleotide sequence: TGTGCCTGGAGTGTAAGCCGCATCTACGAGCAGTACTTC. Protein: CAWSVSRIYEQYF.